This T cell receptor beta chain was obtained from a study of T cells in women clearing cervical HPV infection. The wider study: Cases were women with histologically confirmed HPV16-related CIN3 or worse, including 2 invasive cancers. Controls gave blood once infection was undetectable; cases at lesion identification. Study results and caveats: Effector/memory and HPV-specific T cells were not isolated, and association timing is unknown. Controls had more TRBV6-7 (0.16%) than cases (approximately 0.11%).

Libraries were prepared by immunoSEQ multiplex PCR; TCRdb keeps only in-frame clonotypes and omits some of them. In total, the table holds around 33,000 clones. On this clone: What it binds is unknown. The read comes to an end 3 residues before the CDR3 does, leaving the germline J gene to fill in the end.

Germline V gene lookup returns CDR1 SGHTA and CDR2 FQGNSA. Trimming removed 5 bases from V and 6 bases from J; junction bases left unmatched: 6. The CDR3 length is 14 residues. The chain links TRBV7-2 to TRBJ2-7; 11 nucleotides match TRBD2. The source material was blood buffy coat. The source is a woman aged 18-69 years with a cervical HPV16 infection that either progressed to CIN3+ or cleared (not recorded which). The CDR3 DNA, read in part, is TGTGCCAGCAGCCCAGGGCTAGCGGGGGGCGAG. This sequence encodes CASSPGLAGGE. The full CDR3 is CASSPGLAGGEQYF.